The 25 T cell receptor beta chains below come from one sample, sequenced in a study of persistence of HIV-infected CD4 T cells. This was the immunoSEQ version 4 assay in survey mode. Profiling relied on immunoSEQ multiplex PCR, and the TCRdb table lists in-frame clones only, not all of them. The sample carries 35,000 to 45,000 clones, about 85% recorded once. For these receptors, no antigen is known. Overlapping HIV-1 Gag 15-mer peptides at approximately 1 ug per peptide per mL were used. Memory cells lacking CD40L and CD69 with high CD45RO were sorted. Sample: cultured CD4+ T cells from PBMCs, taken from a patient who received antiretroviral therapy. The source is an adult with HIV. The donor label of this sample is uncertain.

The chain uses TRBV5-1 and TRBJ1-1, with D uncertain. V lost 0 bases to trimming and J lost 0 bases, with 6 bases between them. The CDR3 is 14 amino acids. Germline loops: CDR1 SGHRS, CDR2 YFSETQ. The CDR3 DNA is TGCGCCAGCAGCTTGGCACTTATGAACACTGAAGCTTTCTTT. Protein sequence: CASSLALMNTEAFF.

This sequence joins TRBV6-6 and TRBJ2-7, with a possible D match to TRBD1 (6 bases). This CDR3 region has 13 residues. CDR1 and CDR2 (germline): MNHNY, SVGAGI (reference sequence). The V gene lost 6 bases and the J gene lost 7 bases, with 16 bases spanning the gap. CDR3 region: CASRPGDRWEQYF. The DNA of the CDR3 is TGTGCCAGCAGACCAGGGGACCGGTGGGAGCAGTACTTC.

This clone was seen more than once but under ten times. The chain links TRBV6-6 to TRBJ2-1; TRBD2 is a possible D gene (6 bases). Germline lookup yields CDR1 MNHNY and CDR2 SVGAGI (reference sequence). This CDR3 has 15 amino acids. The V gene lost 2 bases and the J gene lost 4 bases, with 12 bases spanning the gap. The CDR3 DNA reads TGTGCCAGCAGTTACGCTTTAGGAGGGTACAATGAGCAGTTCTTC. Amino acid sequence: CASSYALGGYNEQFF.

The rearrangement joins TRBV5-1 to TRBJ2-4; D unclear. Germline V gene data show CDR1 as SGHRS and CDR2 as YFSETQ. V lost 0 bases, J lost 6 bases, and 13 bases lay in between. The CDR3 has 15 residues. The CDR3 sequence: CASSLEVAPSNIQYF. CDR3 DNA sequence: TGCGCCAGCAGCTTGGAGGTGGCGCCATCAAACATTCAGTACTTC.

The chain links TRBV19 to TRBJ2-7; no reliable D call. Trimming pared 4 bases from V and 2 bases from J, leaving 6 bases between. This CDR3 region has 12 residues. Germline CDR1 LNHDA, CDR2 SQIVND (reference sequence). The DNA of the CDR3 is TGTGCCAGTAGTAAAAACCCCTACGAGCAGTACTTC. Translated, it gives CASSKNPYEQYF. Variable domain in full (rest from reference TRBV19 and TRBJ2-7): DGGITQSPKYLFRKEGQNVTLSCEQNLNHDAMYWYRQDPGQGLRLIYYSQIVNDFQKGDIAEGYSVSREKKESFPLTVTSAQKNPTAFYLCASSKNPYEQYFGPGTRLTVT.

This sequence joins TRBV5-5 and TRBJ1-4; TRBD1 is a possible D gene (6 bases). The CDR3 spans 14 residues. In germline, CDR1 is SGHKS, CDR2 YYEKEE (reference sequence). Trimming removed 1 base from V and 4 bases from J, with 8 bases in between. The CDR3 coding sequence is TGTGCCAGCAGCTTGCTACAGGGTAATGAAAAACTGTTTTTT. This codes for CASSLLQGNEKLFF. Full variable domain (remainder filled in from reference TRBV5-5 and TRBJ1-4): DAGVTQSPTHLIKTRGQQVTLRCSPISGHKSVSWYQQVLGQGPQFIFQYYEKEERGRGNFPDRFSARQFPNYSSELNVNALLLGDSALYLCASSLLQGNEKLFFGSGTQLSVL.

The rearrangement joins TRBV18 to TRBJ2-3, with 9 positions matching TRBD1. V trimming: 1 base; J trimming: 4 bases; junction bases outside the gene matches: 9. Germline CDR1 KGHSH, CDR2 LQKENI. This CDR3 spans 17 amino acids. The CDR3 protein is CASSPLSGTGKADTQYF. DNA of the CDR3: TGTGCCAGCTCACCACTTTCCGGGACAGGGAAGGCAGATACGCAGTATTTT. The variable domain in full, with the rest retrieved from reference TRBV18 and TRBJ2-3, is NAGVMQNPRHLVRRRGQEARLRCSPMKGHSHVYWYRQLPEEGLKFMVYLQKENIIDESGMPKERFSAEFPKEGPSILRIQQVVRGDSAAYFCASSPLSGTGKADTQYFGPGTRLTVL.

This chain links TRBV9 with TRBJ2-3; D is undetermined. This CDR3 region has 14 residues. Germline V gene sequence: CDR1 SGDLS, CDR2 YYNGEE. Trimming stripped 2 bases from V and 5 bases from J, with 12 bases between. CDR3 amino acids: CASSVFRGGDTQYF. The CDR3, as DNA: TGTGCCAGCAGCGTCTTTAGAGGTGGAGATACGCAGTATTTT.

The chain combines TRBV3-1 (or the pseudogene TRBV3-2) with TRBJ2-2; D possibly corresponds to TRBD1 (6 bases). The germline V gene has CDR1 LGHDT and CDR2 YNNKEL (reference sequence). This CDR3 spans 15 amino acids. Trimming pared 5 bases from V and 1 base from J, leaving 11 bases between. As DNA, the CDR3 is TGTGCCAGCAGCTCTCGGACAGTGAACACCGGGGAGCTGTTTTTT. Its translation is CASSSRTVNTGELFF.

The CDR3 here is CASSLASGELFF. As DNA, the CDR3 is TGCGCCAGCAGTCTAGCGTCCGGGGAGCTGTTTTTT. The rearrangement joins TRBV10-1 to TRBJ2-2; possible D gene TRBD2, 6 bases. The CDR3 is 12 residues long. Trimming pared 5 bases from V and 6 bases from J, leaving 7 bases between. Germline CDR1 reads WNHNN; CDR2 reads SYGVQD (reference sequence).

The chain employs TRBV6-5 and TRBJ1-3; 7 positions agree with TRBD1. Germline-derived CDR1 and CDR2 are MNHEY and SVGAGI. Germline trimming cut 2 bases from V and 2 bases from J; bases unmatched to any gene: 3. This CDR3 spans 15 amino acids. CDR3 amino acids: CASSYRGHAGNTIYF. The CDR3 DNA reads TGTGCCAGCAGTTACAGGGGGCACGCTGGAAACACCATATATTTT.

J is TRBJ2-1 and V is TRBV4-2; 11 positions match TRBD2. The J segment lost 6 bases and the V segment lost 0 bases, leaving 10 bases of the junction unmatched. The germline V gene has CDR1 LGHNA and CDR2 YNFKEQ. The CDR3 consists of 18 residues. This chain's CDR3 is CASSQDQRGGLAGNEQFF. CDR3 nucleotides: TGTGCCAGCAGCCAAGATCAACGGGGAGGACTAGCGGGCAATGAGCAGTTCTTC.

J is TRBJ2-2 and V is TRBV19; 9 bases align to TRBD1. The junction had 8 bases not matched to a gene; V was cut back by 6 bases and J by 6 bases. The CDR3 totals 15 residues. Per the germline V gene, CDR1 is LNHDA and CDR2 is SQIVND (reference sequence). The CDR3 loop is CASRPGQGSSGELFF. The DNA for the CDR3 is TGTGCCAGTAGACCGGGACAGGGAAGTTCCGGGGAGCTGTTTTTT.

The chain links TRBV18 to TRBJ2-5, with unresolved D. Germline V gives CDR1 KGHSH, CDR2 LQKENI. This CDR3 comprises 17 residues. Trimming pared 3 bases from V and 5 bases from J, leaving 22 bases between. CDR3 coding DNA: TGTGCCAGCTCACCCCAGCGCATTCGGGCTGGTGGGGAGACCCAGTACTTC. It encodes CASSPQRIRAGGETQYF.

J is TRBJ2-5 and V is TRBV5-1; possible D gene TRBD2, 6 bases. V shed 7 bases and J shed 5 bases, with 15 bases lying between them. The CDR3 length is 13 residues. Germline CDR1 and CDR2: SGHRS and YFSETQ. The CDR3 sequence is CASRRRVEETQYF. For the CDR3, the DNA is TGCGCCAGCCGTAGGAGGGTAGAGGAGACCCAGTACTTC. Filled out from reference TRBV5-1 and TRBJ2-5, the complete variable domain reads KAGVTQTPRYLIKTRGQQVTLSCSPISGHRSVSWYQQTPGQGLQFLFEYFSETQRNKGNFPGRFSGRQFSNSRSEMNVSTLELGDSALYLCASRRRVEETQYFGPGTRLLVL.

V and J are TRBV18 and TRBJ2-3; D is perhaps TRBD1 (6 bases). Germline loops: CDR1 KGHSH, CDR2 LQKENI. The CDR3 length is 18 residues. Trimming took 6 bases from V and 1 from J, leaving 23 bases between them. CDR3 protein: CASSTELPPRGGTDTQYF. The CDR3 DNA sequence: TGTGCCAGCTCGACCGAGTTACCCCCCAGGGGCGGCACAGATACGCAGTATTTT. Full variable domain (remainder filled in from reference TRBV18 and TRBJ2-3): NAGVMQNPRHLVRRRGQEARLRCSPMKGHSHVYWYRQLPEEGLKFMVYLQKENIIDESGMPKERFSAEFPKEGPSILRIQQVVRGDSAAYFCASSTELPPRGGTDTQYFGPGTRLTVL.

The rearrangement links TRBV13 to TRBJ2-2, with D hard to call. This CDR3 region has 13 residues. V gave up 4 bases and J gave up 2 bases, with 5 bases separating them. Germline CDR1 is PRHDT and CDR2 is FYEKMQ (reference sequence). The CDR3 loop is CASSSTNTGELFF. The CDR3 nucleotides are TGTGCCAGCAGCTCCACCAACACCGGGGAGCTGTTTTTT. The full variable domain, in which reference TRBV13 and TRBJ2-2 provide the parts outside the CDR3, is AAGVIQSPRHLIKEKRETATLKCYPIPRHDTVYWYQQGPGQDPQFLISFYEKMQSDKGSIPDRFSAQQFSDYHSELNMSSLELGDSALYFCASSSTNTGELFFGEGSRLTVL.

In DNA form, the CDR3 reads TGCACCAGCAGCCAACATCCCTATACTAGCGGCACAGATACGCAGTATTTT. Residues: CTSSQHPYTSGTDTQYF. V is TRBV1 and J is TRBJ2-3; the D segment call TRBD2 is taken from the table without a DNA check. TRBV1 is a listed pseudogene. This CDR3 contains 17 residues.

The V call is TRBV5-1, the J call TRBJ2-3; D is tentatively TRBD1 or TRBD2 (6 bases each). V lost 4 bases and J lost 1, with 13 bases in between. The CDR3 runs to 15 residues. CDR1 and CDR2 (germline): SGHRS, YFSETQ. DNA of the CDR3: TGCGCCAGCAGCCACGGAGGGGGGCGCACAGATACGCAGTATTTT. It encodes CASSHGGGRTDTQYF. The whole variable domain, remainder taken from reference TRBV5-1 and TRBJ2-3, is KAGVTQTPRYLIKTRGQQVTLSCSPISGHRSVSWYQQTPGQGLQFLFEYFSETQRNKGNFPGRFSGRQFSNSRSEMNVSTLELGDSALYLCASSHGGGRTDTQYFGPGTRLTVL.

V usage is TRBV28 and J usage is TRBJ1-5, with D possibly being TRBD1 (5 bases). The V end lost 4 bases, the J end lost 0 bases, and 16 bases lay between the germline ends. The CDR3 covers 17 residues. The germline V gene encodes CDR1 MDHEN and CDR2 SYDVKM. The CDR3 DNA is TGTGCCAGCAGTTCGAGAATACAGGCCTTTAGCAATCAGCCCCAGCATTTT. Its translation is CASSSRIQAFSNQPQHF.

The chain links TRBV10-3 to TRBJ1-2, with D perhaps TRBD1 (6 bases). Per the germline V gene, CDR1 is ENHRY and CDR2 is SYGVKD. This CDR3 comprises 15 residues. Trimming stripped 2 bases from V and 2 bases from J, with 12 bases between. The CDR3 bases are TGTGCCATCAGTGAGGGCGCAACAGGGAACTATGGCTACACCTTC. Translating gives CAISEGATGNYGYTF.

The V call is TRBV20-1, the J call TRBJ1-5; unclear D gene. Trimming took off 3 bases at V and 1 base at J, with 13 bases between the two ends. The germline CDR1 and CDR2 sequences are DFQATT and SNEGSKA (reference sequence). This CDR3 region has 15 residues. As DNA, the CDR3 is TGCAGTGCTAGTAGCCCCCTAGGAAGCAATCAGCCCCAGCATTTT. Encoded protein: CSASSPLGSNQPQHF.

This clone was found a few times. Other DNA sequences in this specimen translate into the identical CDR3. V and J are TRBV7-9 and TRBJ1-1; TRBD1 might be the D (6 bases). The CDR3 extends over 14 amino acids. V gave up 4 bases and J gave up 1 base, with 10 bases separating them. Per germline, CDR1 SEHNR and CDR2 FQNEAQ (reference sequence). This CDR3 reads CASSSTGTNTEAFF. In DNA form, the CDR3 reads TGTGCCAGCAGCTCCACAGGGACGAACACTGAAGCTTTCTTT.

The V gene is TRBV28, the J gene TRBJ1-4; tentative D call: TRBD1 (6 bases). V dropped 8 bases and J dropped 6 bases, with 16 bases sitting between them. CDR1 is MDHEN and CDR2 is SYDVKM in the germline V gene. The CDR3 has 14 residues. CDR3 nucleotide sequence: TGTGCCAGCTACTCTACAGGGACATATGAAAAACTGTTTTTT. This codes for CASYSTGTYEKLFF.

In its sample, this clone was seen a few times. This rearrangement joins TRBV10-2 to TRBJ2-2, with a possible D match to TRBD1 (6 bases). V was pared by 10 bases and J by 4 bases, with 22 bases between. This CDR3 is 16 amino acids long. Per germline, CDR1 WSHSY and CDR2 SAAADI. CDR3 in amino acids: CATKTGENFITGELFF. Here the CDR3 DNA reads TGCGCCACCAAGACAGGCGAGAACTTCATCACCGGGGAGCTGTTTTTT.